This is a list of T cell receptor beta chains from one sample in a study of shared clonotypes between healthy human individuals. The table came from immunoSEQ multiplex PCR; TCRdb's copy has only in-frame clones and leaves some out. The sample holds about 520,000 clones; around 96% are singletons and the top ten take about 0.06%. The sample was naive CD4+ T cells sorted from blood. Every receptor here comes from a woman aged 25 to 45 in good health. Each CDR3 is given without its conserved first and last residue.

TRBV28 ASSGFLDGGPSYEQY
TRBV20-1 SASRPTEAF
TRBV5-1 ASSLLAGAVETQY
TRBV28 ASSTTTGGTGETQY
TRBV5-1 ASSLGRGDTYEQY
TRBV19 ASSITETEAF
TRBV18 ASSPGAGSGYT
TRBV7-9 ASSGESGSGSYNEQF
TRBV6-5 ASSKDRGKNQPQH
TRBV2 ASSGTSNYEKLF
TRBV6-1 AGARTGLTEAF
TRBV7-3 ASSLGRKGRKAADTQY
TRBV25-1 ASTRSGSNTEAF
TRBV28 ASSLDRPGYGYT
TRBV30 AWNPGGAYEQY
TRBV4-2 ASSQGATRSGANVLT
TRBV28 ASSLQGSYGYT
TRBV18 ASSLTRSYEQY
TRBV28 ASSDRGPTSGNTIY
TRBV28 ASWSRNEKLF
TRBV7-2 ASSLVGVGDEQY
TRBV6-5 ASRPDRTNQPQH
TRBV7-2 ASSLFGQGVTDTQY
TRBV6-6 ASSPPIYQQAREQF
TRBV7-3 ASSLTSGRPYNEQF
TRBV2 ASSTDTRNQPQH
TRBV5-1 ASAAQNTEAF
TRBV28 ASREDLGWGRVY
TRBV19 ASSNKLGYEQY
TRBV7-6 ASSSRPDASSYEQY
TRBV5-8 ASSGGTLNSNQPQH
TRBV30 AWSVPSGSNNEQF
TRBV2 ASTVDPSGNTIY
TRBV28 ASSFSTGGYGELF